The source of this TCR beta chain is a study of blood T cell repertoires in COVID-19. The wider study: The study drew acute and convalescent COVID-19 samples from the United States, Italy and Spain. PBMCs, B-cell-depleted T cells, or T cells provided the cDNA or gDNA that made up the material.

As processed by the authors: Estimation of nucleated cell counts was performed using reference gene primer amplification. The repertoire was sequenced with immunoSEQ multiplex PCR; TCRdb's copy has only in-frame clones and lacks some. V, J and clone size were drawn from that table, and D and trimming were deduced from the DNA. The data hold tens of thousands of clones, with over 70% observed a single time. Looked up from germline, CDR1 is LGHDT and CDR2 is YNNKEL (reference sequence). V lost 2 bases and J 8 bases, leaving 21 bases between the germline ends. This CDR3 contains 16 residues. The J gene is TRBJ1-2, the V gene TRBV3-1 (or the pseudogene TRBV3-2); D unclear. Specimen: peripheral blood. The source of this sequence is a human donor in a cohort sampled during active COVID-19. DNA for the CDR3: TGTGCCAGCAGCCAAAGAGTGGGTGAGGCACCGCAAGGCTACACCTTC. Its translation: CASSQRVGEAPQGYTF.